This TCR beta chain was captured in a study of cytomegalovirus exposure and HLA in healthy donors. Study findings and constraints: Later examination showed HLA-associated TCR beta chains had greater clonal expansion than equally common others. In a later analysis, about 17,000 TCR beta sequences were associated with HLA alleles at 0.05 false discovery rate. Most TCR beta V segments were productive about 87% or about 30% of the time in an earlier analysis.

Comments on this clone: Its antigen remains unidentified.

PCR was performed using 60 Vbeta and 13 Jbeta primers. Sequenced by immunoSEQ multiplex PCR; TCRdb stores in-frame clones only, minus some. The data contain some 80,000 clones, around 85% of them seen just once; the ten biggest clones take up roughly an eighth. V gave up 3 bases and J gave up 7 bases; unmatched junction bases: 8. CDR1 and CDR2 from the germline V gene are SGDLS and YYNGEE. The CDR3 extends over 14 amino acids. This clonotype originated in a human donor in good health. The chain links TRBV9 to TRBJ1-1; 8 nucleotides line up with TRBD1. The material sequenced was PBMCs. This CDR3 reads CASSAGQVEDEAFF. CDR3 bases: TGTGCCAGCAGCGCGGGACAGGTGGAGGATGAAGCTTTCTTT.